This T cell receptor beta chain was recovered during a study of blood T cell repertoires in COVID-19. The germline gives CDR1 MNHEY, CDR2 SVGEGT. The CDR3 has 17 amino acids. Trimming at V came to 4 bases and at J to 3 bases, leaving 7 bases not matched to a gene. The assay was immunoSEQ multiplex PCR, and TCRdb's table has in-frame clones only and misses some. The data show 150,000 to 200,000 clones, with about nine tenths seen just once and about 5.3% held by the top ten. The sequencing sample was made of peripheral blood. The V and J genes are TRBV6-2 or TRBV6-3 and TRBJ2-3; 13 bases agree with TRBD2. The clonotype was recovered from a young man with COVID-19, enrolled during active disease. Here the CDR3 reads CASSSLRTSGGTDTQYF. The CDR3 nucleotides are TGTGCCAGCAGTTCCCTCAGGACTAGCGGGGGAACAGATACGCAGTATTTT.